The source of this T cell receptor beta chain is a study of CD8 T cells in ankylosing spondylitis. Points from the study as a whole: Clones linked to disease were reported to show significant enrichment in matched ankylosing spondylitis synovial fluid. In the blood and synovial fluid of reactive arthritis, some motif variants had been previously reported. A motif in TCR beta, a set of under ten highly homologous variants, appeared characteristic of ankylosing spondylitis blood.

Germline CDR1 is SGHDN and CDR2 is FVKESK. The V end was cut by 0 bases, the J end by 2 bases, with 11 bases between. CDR3 length: 16 residues. Quantitative barcoded 5'-RACE was used to prepare TCR beta libraries. In TCRdb, the 5' RACE reads were re-called with MiXCR into one record per CDR3 protein. The table records 250,000 to 300,000 distinct CDR3 sequences, roughly 20% of them present only once. As regards this clonotype: The antigen remains undetermined.

The sequencing sample was made of blood, either unsorted or a sorted T cell fraction (not recorded which). The gene calls are TRBV14 and TRBJ1-3; D is ambiguous. The origin of this receptor is a male donor with ankylosing spondylitis or in good health (not recorded which). CDR3 DNA: TGTGCCAGCAGCCAAGAGCCCCACAGCCCTGGAAACACCATATATTTT. Its protein is CASSQEPHSPGNTIYF.